Presented here are 25 T cell receptor beta chains from one specimen sequenced in a study of CD8+ T cells in alopecia areata. cDNA reverse transcribed from extracted RNA served as the sequencing template. The repertoire was sequenced with immunoSEQ multiplex PCR; TCRdb's copy has only in-frame clones and lacks some. In the table there are 15,000 to 20,000 clones, 50% to 70% of which are singletons. Treatment denoted: oral pan-JAK inhibitor, 5-10 mg twice daily. Lesional scalp punch biopsies and peripheral blood came from alopecia areata patients. The specimen was skin, collected at week 4, from a patient treated with tofacitinib. Receptors originate from a human donor with alopecia areata.

Here the CDR3 DNA reads TGCGCCAGCAGCCAAGATTGGGGGCTTTGGGCCAACGTCCTGACTTTC. Its protein product is CASSQDWGLWANVLTF. J is TRBJ2-6 and V is TRBV4-1; perhaps TRBD1 as D (6 bases). With 0 bases removed from V and 5 bases from J, the gap between germline ends came to 11 bases. The CDR3 length is 16 residues. CDR1 and CDR2 (germline): MGHRA, YSYEKL.

This clone has only a few counts. The genes are TRBV29-1 and TRBJ2-3; D tentatively fits TRBD1 or TRBD2 (7 bases each). This CDR3 has 16 amino acids. Germline lookup yields CDR1 SQVTM and CDR2 ANQGSEA. V lost 6 bases and J lost 0, with 19 bases in between. CDR3 DNA sequence: TGCAGCGTCCTCAGCCCAGGGGGGGATAGCACAGATACGCAGTATTTT. It encodes CSVLSPGGDSTDTQYF.

CDR3 DNA sequence: TGTGCCAGCAGCCAGGGAAGGCGGACAACTAATGAAAAACTGTTTTTT. Its protein product is CASSQGRRTTNEKLFF. The chain couples TRBV4-2 to TRBJ1-4; D unclear. Trimming pared 3 bases from V and 0 bases from J, leaving 11 bases between. The CDR3 sequence is 16 residues long. Germline-derived CDR1 and CDR2 are LGHNA and YNFKEQ.

This clone was found a few times. In DNA, the CDR3 is TGTGCCAGCAGCCGCAAGCGGGGGGACCGCAATGAGCAGTTCTTC. Amino acids: CASSRKRGDRNEQFF. This sequence joins TRBV7-2 and TRBJ2-1, with 9 bases that match TRBD2. CDR1 SGHTA and CDR2 FQGNSA come from the germline V gene. V shed 5 bases and J 6 bases; nucleotides not matched to a gene: 8. The CDR3 sequence is 15 residues long.

This clone appeared a few times. The rearrangement uses TRBV28 and TRBJ2-5; D is possibly TRBD2 (6 bases). The germline V gene encodes CDR1 MDHEN and CDR2 SYDVKM. CDR3 length equals 10 residues. Trimming pared 11 bases from V and 5 bases from J, leaving 9 bases between. The DNA for the CDR3 is TGTGCCTCTGGGGGGGAGACCCAGTACTTC. The encoded protein is CASGGETQYF.

The rearrangement joins TRBV7-2 to TRBJ2-7; 9 bases fit TRBD2. V shed 4 bases, J shed 4 bases, and the junction held 11 bases outside the gene matches. This CDR3 comprises 16 residues. Germline CDR1 SGHTA, CDR2 FQGNSA. The CDR3 protein is CASSSDEASGGYEQYF. The CDR3 region has the DNA TGTGCCAGCAGCTCCGACGAGGCCAGCGGGGGGTACGAGCAGTACTTC.

This chain links TRBV2 with TRBJ1-5; tentative D call: TRBD1 (5 bases). Per the germline V gene, CDR1 is SNHLY and CDR2 is FYNNEI. The CDR3 contains 14 residues. The V end was cut by 8 bases, the J end by 3 bases, with 14 bases between. The CDR3 DNA reads TGTGCCAGCCAACCCGACAGTCACAATCAGCCCCAGCATTTT. It translates to CASQPDSHNQPQHF.

This clone was seen a few times. CDR3 DNA: TGTGCCAGCAGGCCTCAACAGGGTGCGGGCACTGAAGCTTTCTTT. This encodes CASRPQQGAGTEAFF. The chain joins TRBV28 to TRBJ1-1; maybe TRBD1 (6 bases). The CDR3 extends over 15 amino acids. Germline V gives CDR1 MDHEN, CDR2 SYDVKM. V was cut by 6 bases and J by 4 bases, with 18 bases left in between.

This chain connects TRBV5-6 to TRBJ2-5, with 10 bases fitting TRBD2. Trimming at V came to 0 bases and at J to 5 bases, leaving 10 bases not matched to a gene. This CDR3 is 17 amino acids long. In germline, CDR1 is SGHDT, CDR2 YYEEEE. Written as DNA, the CDR3 is TGTGCCAGCAGCTTGGTAAAGCGGGGGGGCCGGGCGGAGACCCAGTACTTC. Its translation is CASSLVKRGGRAETQYF.

The V gene is TRBV5-5, the J gene TRBJ1-1, with D hard to call. The CDR3 consists of 15 residues. Germline V gives CDR1 SGHKS, CDR2 YYEKEE (reference sequence). Trimming cost V 4 bases and J 0 bases, with 13 bases left between them. The CDR3 bases are TGTGCCAGCAGCCTGGCAGCGGCAATGAACACTGAAGCTTTCTTT. It yields the protein CASSLAAAMNTEAFF.

The CDR3 coding sequence is TGTGCCAGCGTGGACATCACCGGGGAGCTGTTTTTT. It translates to CASVDITGELFF. V usage is TRBV6-5 and J usage is TRBJ2-2; the D gene is possibly TRBD1 (5 bases). The CDR3 runs to 12 residues. Germline loops: CDR1 MNHEY, CDR2 SVGAGI. With 8 bases removed from V and 4 bases from J, the gap between germline ends came to 8 bases.

This rearrangement joins TRBV28 to TRBJ2-5; TRBD1 matches 7 bases. TRBJ2-7 explains the end of the DNA better; the J call may be wrong. Germline lookup yields CDR1 MDHEN and CDR2 SYDVKM. This CDR3 has 15 residues. CDR3 DNA sequence: TGTGCCAGCAGTTACACACAGGGGACGAGGAACGAGCAGTACTTC. Its translation is CASSYTQGTRNEQYF.

The chain links TRBV7-9 to TRBJ1-1, with TRBD1 matching 8 bases. The germline gives CDR1 SEHNR, CDR2 FQNEAQ (reference sequence). The CDR3 contains 12 residues. J was trimmed by 11 bases and V by 1 base; bases with no gene match: 3. The CDR3 sequence: CASSLGQGIAFF. For the CDR3, the DNA is TGTGCCAGCAGCTTAGGACAGGGGATCGCTTTCTTT.

This chain joins TRBV7-2 and TRBJ1-4, with no clear D. The CDR3 has 15 amino acids. The germline gives CDR1 SGHTA, CDR2 FQGNSA. V was cut by 4 bases and J by 4 bases, with 13 bases left in between. CDR3 nucleotides: TGTGCCAGCAGCTCCTCCCCTTTATTTAATGAAAAACTGTTTTTT. Residues: CASSSSPLFNEKLFF.

The CDR3 sequence is CASSPGQGWGEAFF. The CDR3 coding sequence is TGTGCCAGCAGCCCGGGACAGGGATGGGGTGAAGCTTTCTTT. V and J are TRBV7-9 and TRBJ1-1; the match to TRBD1 covers 9 bases. CDR3 length: 14 amino acids. V shed 5 bases, J shed 7 bases, and the junction held 8 bases outside the gene matches. Germline CDR1 reads SEHNR; CDR2 reads FQNEAQ (reference sequence).

The CDR3 loop reads CASSRGVPQYF. The CDR3 nucleotides read TGTGCCAGCAGCCGGGGGGTACCCCAGTACTTC. V is TRBV7-6 and J is TRBJ2-5; 7 bases match TRBD2. V was pared by 5 bases and J by 9 bases, with 3 bases of the junction left unmatched. The CDR3 runs to 11 residues. In germline, CDR1 is SGHVS, CDR2 FNYEAQ.

This clone was seen more than once but under ten times. The rearrangement joins TRBV7-3 to TRBJ1-2; TRBD1 might be the D (5 bases). The V gene's germline CDR1 is SGHTA and CDR2 FQGTGA. The CDR3 is made up of 15 amino acids. V lost 2 bases and J 5 bases, leaving 15 bases between the germline ends. Here the CDR3 reads CASSLGTRGVYGYTF. The CDR3 nucleotides are TGTGCCAGCAGCTTAGGAACACGAGGGGTATATGGCTACACCTTC. The complete variable domain, with remaining parts taken from reference TRBV7-3 and TRBJ1-2, reads GAGVSQTPSNKVTEKGKYVELRCDPISGHTALYWYRQSLGQGPEFLIYFQGTGAADDSGLPNDRFFAVRPEGSVSTLKIQRTERGDSAVYLCASSLGTRGVYGYTFGSGTRLTVV.

The rearrangement links TRBV2 to TRBJ2-1; 8 bases match TRBD2. Losses at the gene ends were 6 bases for V and 3 bases for J; bases not matched to a gene: 10. CDR3 length: 16 residues. Germline-derived CDR1 and CDR2 are SNHLY and FYNNEI. The CDR3 DNA reads as TGTGCCAGCAGCTCGTACCTAGCGGGCGTCTACAATGAGCAGTTCTTC. This translates into CASSSYLAGVYNEQFF.

This clone was detected only a few times. The V gene is TRBV28, the J gene TRBJ2-7, with a possible D match to TRBD1 (5 bases). This CDR3 is built from 14 residues. V was trimmed by 7 bases and J by 2 bases, leaving 15 bases between them. Germline CDR1 and CDR2: MDHEN and SYDVKM. As DNA, the CDR3 is TGTGCCAGCATCAGGGCGCGAGGCACCTACGAGCAGTACTTC. This codes for CASIRARGTYEQYF.

This clone was counted between two and nine times. The chain uses TRBV6-5 and TRBJ1-2, with D unresolved. CDR1 is MNHEY, CDR2 SVGAGI, per germline. V shed 6 bases and J shed 7 bases, with 15 bases lying between them. The CDR3 is made up of 13 amino acids. CDR3 in DNA: TGTGCCAGCAGCTTCGGGAGGGTAGGTGGCTACACCTTC. This translates into CASSFGRVGGYTF.

The chain combines TRBV7-8 with TRBJ1-5, with D possibly matching TRBD1 (5 bases). The germline V and J ends were trimmed by 6 bases and 2 bases, with 11 bases remaining between them. Germline lookup yields CDR1 SGHVS and CDR2 FQNEAQ. The length of the CDR3 is 14 residues. The CDR3 region is CASSSREGNQPQHF. The CDR3 DNA sequence: TGTGCCAGCAGTTCCAGGGAGGGCAATCAGCCCCAGCATTTT.

V is TRBV4-1 and J is TRBJ2-2; D possibly uses TRBD1 or TRBD2 (7 bases each). CDR3 length equals 18 residues. Per germline, CDR1 MGHRA and CDR2 YSYEKL. The V end lost 3 bases, the J end lost 4 bases, and 21 bases lay between the germline ends. The CDR3 sequence is CASSHPEGRGLGTGELFF. CDR3 nucleotides: TGCGCCAGCAGCCACCCCGAAGGGAGGGGGCTTGGCACCGGGGAGCTGTTTTTT.

The chain employs TRBV18 and TRBJ2-3, with 9 bases matching TRBD2. J gave up 2 bases and V 6 bases, and 9 bases lay outside the gene matches. The germline gives CDR1 KGHSH, CDR2 LQKENI. The CDR3 has 16 residues. The CDR3 nucleotides are TGTGCCAGCTCGAACGCCGCGGGGGGGGTCACAGATACGCAGTATTTT. It translates to CASSNAAGGVTDTQYF.

This clone occurred once. This rearrangement joins TRBV6-1 to TRBJ2-6; tentatively, D is TRBD1 or TRBD2 (5 bases each). Germline V gene data show CDR1 as MNHNS and CDR2 as SASEGT. This CDR3 contains 15 residues. The V gene lost 1 base and the J gene lost 1 base, with 5 bases spanning the gap. In nucleotides, the CDR3 is TGTGCCAGCAGTGAAGGGGGGTCTGGGGCCAACGTCCTGACTTTC. Its translation: CASSEGGSGANVLTF.

The V call is TRBV7-2, the J call TRBJ1-2, with TRBD1 as a possible D gene (5 bases). This CDR3 is built from 13 residues. Trimming shortened V by 5 bases and J by 3 bases, and 10 bases separated the two germline ends. Germline values: CDR1 SGHTA, CDR2 FQGNSA. CDR3 amino acids: CASSADSYYGYTF. The CDR3 DNA sequence: TGTGCCAGCAGCGCAGACAGTTACTATGGCTACACCTTC.